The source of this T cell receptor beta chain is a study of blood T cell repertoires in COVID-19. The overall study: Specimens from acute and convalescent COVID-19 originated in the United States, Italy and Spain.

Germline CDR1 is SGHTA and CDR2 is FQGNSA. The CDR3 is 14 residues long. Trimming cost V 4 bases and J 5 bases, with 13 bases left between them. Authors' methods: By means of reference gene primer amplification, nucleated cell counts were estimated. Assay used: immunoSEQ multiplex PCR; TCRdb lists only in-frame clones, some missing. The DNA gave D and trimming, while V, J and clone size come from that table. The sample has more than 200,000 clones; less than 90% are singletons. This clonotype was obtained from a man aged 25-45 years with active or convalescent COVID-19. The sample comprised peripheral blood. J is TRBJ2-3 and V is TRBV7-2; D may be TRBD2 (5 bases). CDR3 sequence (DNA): TGTGCCAGCAGCTCACCGCAGCGGAGAGATACGCAGTATTTT. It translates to CASSSPQRRDTQYF.